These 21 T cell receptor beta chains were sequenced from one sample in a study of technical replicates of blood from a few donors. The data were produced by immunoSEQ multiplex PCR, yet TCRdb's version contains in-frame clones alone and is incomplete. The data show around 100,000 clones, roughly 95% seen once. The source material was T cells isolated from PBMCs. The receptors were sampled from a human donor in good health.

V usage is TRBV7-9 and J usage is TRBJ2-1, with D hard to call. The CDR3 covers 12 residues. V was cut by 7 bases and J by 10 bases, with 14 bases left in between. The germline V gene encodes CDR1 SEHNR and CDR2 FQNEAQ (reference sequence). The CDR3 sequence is CASIPAGGEQFF. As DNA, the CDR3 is TGTGCCAGCATTCCGGCCGGCGGAGAGCAGTTCTTC.

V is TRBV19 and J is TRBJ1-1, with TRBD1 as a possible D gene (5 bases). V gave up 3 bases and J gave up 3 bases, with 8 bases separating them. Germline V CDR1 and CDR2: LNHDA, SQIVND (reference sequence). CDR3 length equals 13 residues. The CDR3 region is CASSMTEHTEAFF. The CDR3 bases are TGTGCCAGTAGTATGACAGAGCACACTGAAGCTTTCTTT.

The CDR3 sequence is CASSYSGGGGSPLHF. CDR3 coding DNA: TGTGCCAGCAGTTACTCCGGGGGAGGTGGTTCACCCCTCCACTTT. The rearrangement links TRBV6-6 to TRBJ1-6; tentative D call: TRBD1 (5 bases). V was cut by 0 bases and J by 9 bases, with 12 bases left in between. The CDR3 covers 15 residues. Germline CDR1 is MNHNY and CDR2 is SVGAGI (reference sequence).

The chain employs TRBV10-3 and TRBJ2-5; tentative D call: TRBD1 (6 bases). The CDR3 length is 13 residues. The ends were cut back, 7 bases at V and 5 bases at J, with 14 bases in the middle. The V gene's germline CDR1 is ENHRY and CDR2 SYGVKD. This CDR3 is CAITTGTAETQYF. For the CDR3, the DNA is TGTGCCATCACCACAGGGACCGCGGAGACCCAGTACTTC.

In DNA form, the CDR3 reads TGTGCCAGCAGTGAGCGACTAGCATATGAGCAGTTCTTC. Amino acid sequence: CASSERLAYEQFF. The chain employs TRBV6-1 and TRBJ2-1, with 7 bases aligning to TRBD2. The CDR3 runs to 13 residues. Germline CDR1 MNHNS, CDR2 SASEGT. Losses at the gene ends were 3 bases for V and 8 bases for J; bases not matched to a gene: 4.

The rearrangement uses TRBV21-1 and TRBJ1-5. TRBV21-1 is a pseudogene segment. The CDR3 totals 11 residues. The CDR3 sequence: CASSYNQPQHF. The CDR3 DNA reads TGTGCCAGCAGCTACAATCAGCCCCAGCATTTT.

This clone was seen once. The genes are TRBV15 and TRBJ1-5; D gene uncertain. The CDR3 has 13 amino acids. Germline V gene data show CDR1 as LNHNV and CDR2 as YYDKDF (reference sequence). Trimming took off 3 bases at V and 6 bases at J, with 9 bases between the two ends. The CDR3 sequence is CATSRVRGQPQHF. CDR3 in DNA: TGTGCCACCAGCAGGGTCCGGGGTCAGCCCCAGCATTTT.

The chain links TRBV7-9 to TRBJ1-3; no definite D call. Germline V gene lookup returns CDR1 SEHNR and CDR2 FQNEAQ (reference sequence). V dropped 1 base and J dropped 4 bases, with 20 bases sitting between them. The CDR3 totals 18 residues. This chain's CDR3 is CASSLGDTESEFGNTIYF. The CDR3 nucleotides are TGTGCCAGCAGCTTAGGCGACACCGAATCGGAATTCGGAAACACCATATATTTT.

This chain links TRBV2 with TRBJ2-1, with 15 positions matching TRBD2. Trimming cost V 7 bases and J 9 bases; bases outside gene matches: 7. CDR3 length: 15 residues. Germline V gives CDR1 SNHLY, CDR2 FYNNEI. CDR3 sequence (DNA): TGTGCCAGCACGGGACTAGCGGGAGGAGTTGGTGAGCAGTTCTTC. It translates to CASTGLAGGVGEQFF.

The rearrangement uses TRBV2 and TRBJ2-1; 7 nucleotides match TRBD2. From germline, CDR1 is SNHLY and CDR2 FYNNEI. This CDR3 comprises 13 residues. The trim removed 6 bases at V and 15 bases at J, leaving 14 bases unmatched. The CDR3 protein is CASSGGRAGVLFF. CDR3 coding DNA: TGTGCCAGCAGCGGAGGTCGGGCGGGAGTTCTGTTCTTC. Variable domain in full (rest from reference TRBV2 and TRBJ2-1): EPEVTQTPSHQVTQMGQEVILRCVPISNHLYFYWYRQILGQKVEFLVSFYNNEISEKSEIFDDQFSVERPDGSNFTLKIRSTKLEDSAMYFCASSGGRAGVLFFGPGTRLTVL.

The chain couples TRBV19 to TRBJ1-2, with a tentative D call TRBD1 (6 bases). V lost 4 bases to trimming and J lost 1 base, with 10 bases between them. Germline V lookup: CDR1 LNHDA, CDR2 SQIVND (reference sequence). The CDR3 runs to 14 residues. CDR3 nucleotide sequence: TGTGCCAGTAGTACGCAGGGGAATAACTATGGCTACACCTTC. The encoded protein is CASSTQGNNYGYTF.

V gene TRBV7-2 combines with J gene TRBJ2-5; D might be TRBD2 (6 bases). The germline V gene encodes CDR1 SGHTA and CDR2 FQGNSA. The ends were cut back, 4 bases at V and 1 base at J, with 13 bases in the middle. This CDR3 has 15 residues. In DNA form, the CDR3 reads TGTGCCAGCAGCTGGCGGGCGGGGTCCCAAGAGACCCAGTACTTC. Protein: CASSWRAGSQETQYF.

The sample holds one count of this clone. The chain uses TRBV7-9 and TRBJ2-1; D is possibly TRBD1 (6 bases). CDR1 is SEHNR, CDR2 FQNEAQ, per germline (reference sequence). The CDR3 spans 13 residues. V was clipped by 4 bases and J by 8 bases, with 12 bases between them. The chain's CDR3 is CASSSTGLDEQFF. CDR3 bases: TGTGCCAGCAGCTCCACAGGGTTGGATGAGCAGTTCTTC. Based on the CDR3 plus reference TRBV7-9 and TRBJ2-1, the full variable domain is DTGVSQNPRHKITKRGQNVTFRCDPISEHNRLYWYRQTLGQGPEFLTYFQNEAQLEKSRLLSDRFSAERPKGSFSTLEIQRTEQGDSAMYLCASSSTGLDEQFFGPGTRLTVL.

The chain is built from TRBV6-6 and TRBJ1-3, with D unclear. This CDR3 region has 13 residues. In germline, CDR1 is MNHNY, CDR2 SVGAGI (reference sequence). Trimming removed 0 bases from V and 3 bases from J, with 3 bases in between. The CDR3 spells CASSYSSGNTIYF. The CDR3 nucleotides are TGTGCCAGCAGTTACTCGAGTGGAAACACCATATATTTT.

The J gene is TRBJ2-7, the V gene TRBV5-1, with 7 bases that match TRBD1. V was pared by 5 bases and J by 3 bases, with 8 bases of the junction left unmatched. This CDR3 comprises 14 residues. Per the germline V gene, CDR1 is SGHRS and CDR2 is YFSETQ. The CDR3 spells CASSYTGELYEQYF. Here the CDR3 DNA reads TGCGCCAGCAGTTATACAGGGGAGCTCTACGAGCAGTACTTC.

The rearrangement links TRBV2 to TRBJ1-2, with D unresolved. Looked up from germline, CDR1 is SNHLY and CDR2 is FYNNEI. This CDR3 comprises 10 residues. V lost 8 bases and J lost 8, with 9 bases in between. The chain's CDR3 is CASGAGGYTF. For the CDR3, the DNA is TGTGCCAGCGGAGCTGGGGGCTACACCTTC.

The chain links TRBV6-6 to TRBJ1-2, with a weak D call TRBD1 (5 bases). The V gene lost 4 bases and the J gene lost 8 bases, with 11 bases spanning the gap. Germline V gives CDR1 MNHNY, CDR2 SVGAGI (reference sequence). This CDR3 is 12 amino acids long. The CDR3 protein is CASSSGGKGYTF. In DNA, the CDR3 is TGTGCCAGCAGTTCGGGGGGTAAGGGCTACACCTTC.

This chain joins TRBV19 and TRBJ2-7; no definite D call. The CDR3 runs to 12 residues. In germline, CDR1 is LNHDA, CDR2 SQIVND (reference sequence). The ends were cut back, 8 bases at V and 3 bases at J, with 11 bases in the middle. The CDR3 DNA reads TGTGCCAGTGGTAGCACATACTACGAGCAGTACTTC. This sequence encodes CASGSTYYEQYF. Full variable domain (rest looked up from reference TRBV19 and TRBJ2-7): DGGITQSPKYLFRKEGQNVTLSCEQNLNHDAMYWYRQDPGQGLRLIYYSQIVNDFQKGDIAEGYSVSREKKESFPLTVTSAQKNPTAFYLCASGSTYYEQYFGPGTRLTVT.

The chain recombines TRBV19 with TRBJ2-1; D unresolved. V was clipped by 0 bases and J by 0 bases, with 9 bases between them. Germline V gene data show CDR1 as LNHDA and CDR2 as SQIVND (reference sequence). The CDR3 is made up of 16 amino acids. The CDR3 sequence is CASSIDSGVSYNEQFF. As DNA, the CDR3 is TGTGCCAGTAGTATAGATTCCGGTGTCTCCTACAATGAGCAGTTCTTC.

The CDR3 spells CASDRSSTDTQYF. CDR3 nucleotide sequence: TGTGCCAGCGACAGGTCCAGCACAGATACGCAGTATTTT. The chain employs TRBV7-9 and TRBJ2-3, with a tentative D call TRBD1 (6 bases). The CDR3 loop spans 13 amino acids. V was shortened by 8 bases and J by 0 bases, with 9 bases between the two germline ends. Looked up from germline, CDR1 is SEHNR and CDR2 is FQNEAQ (reference sequence).

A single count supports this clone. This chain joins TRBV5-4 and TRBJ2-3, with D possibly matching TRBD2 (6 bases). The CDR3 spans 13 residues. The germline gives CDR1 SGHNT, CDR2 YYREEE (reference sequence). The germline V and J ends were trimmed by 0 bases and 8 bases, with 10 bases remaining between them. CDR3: CASSLDGGGTQYF. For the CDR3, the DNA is TGTGCCAGCAGCTTGGACGGGGGTGGTACGCAGTATTTT.